The 11 T cell receptor beta chains below were found in one sample sequenced in a study of shared clonotypes between healthy human individuals (TCRdb year 2020). The library came from the immunoSEQ multiplex PCR assay. The immuneACCESS repertoire file appears here via TCRdb, limited to in-frame rearrangements. These files lack a portion of the clones; in checked studies, under half of the deficit traces to unresolved V genes, and the cause of the others is not known. In all, the sample holds more than 1 million clones, and 70% to 80% of those were seen once. The ten largest account for roughly 0.56% of the sample. Material: memory CD4+ T cells from PBMCs. The cell subset or site label on this specimen signifies: CD45RA-negative fraction. These receptor sequences come from a man younger than 30 in good health. Some clones in this sample may be carry-over from other donors' samples.

The sample holds a few counts of this clone. V and J are TRBV30 and TRBJ1-5, with TRBD1 as a possible D gene (6 bases). Looked up from germline, CDR1 is GTSNPN and CDR2 is SVGIG (reference sequence). V lost 0 bases to trimming and J lost 6 bases, with 12 bases between them. The CDR3 runs 14 residues. CDR3 sequence (DNA): TGTGCCTGGAGTGTTGGGGACATATCTCAGCCCCAGCATTTT. As protein: CAWSVGDISQPQHF.

This chain joins TRBV9 and TRBJ1-1; D uncertain. Trimming took 9 bases from V and 1 from J, leaving 13 bases between them. This CDR3 is built from 13 residues. CDR1 SGDLS and CDR2 YYNGEE come from the germline V gene. The CDR3 nucleotides are TGTGCCATCAAGCAGGCCAGGAACACTGAAGCTTTCTTT. This encodes CAIKQARNTEAFF.

Here the CDR3 DNA reads TGTGCCAGCAGTTTAAGCTCAGGGACGCGGCCCCAGCATTTT. Translated, it gives CASSLSSGTRPQHF. This sequence joins TRBV27 and TRBJ1-5; tentative D call: TRBD1 (5 bases). V was trimmed by 2 bases and J by 9 bases, leaving 14 bases between them. The germline V gene encodes CDR1 MNHEY and CDR2 SMNVEV (reference sequence). The CDR3 spans 14 residues.

This clone has a single count. The chain combines TRBV7-6 with TRBJ2-5, with D tentatively TRBD1 (6 bases). This CDR3 is built from 11 residues. Per the germline V gene, CDR1 is SGHVS and CDR2 is FNYEAQ. V lost 10 bases and J lost 3, with 9 bases in between. CDR3 DNA sequence: TGTGCCACCGGACAGAAAGAGACCCAGTACTTC. This codes for CATGQKETQYF.

The chain joins TRBV6-1 to TRBJ2-7; D remains ambiguous. The CDR3 runs to 14 residues. The V gene lost 1 base and the J gene lost 3 bases, with 10 bases spanning the gap. CDR1 MNHNS and CDR2 SASEGT come from the germline V gene. The CDR3 region has the DNA TGTGCCAGCAGTGAAGGAAGTTTTCGCTACGAGCAGTACTTC. It translates to CASSEGSFRYEQYF.

This clone was seen more than once but under ten times. The V call is TRBV2, the J call TRBJ1-2, with D possibly being TRBD1 (6 bases). This CDR3 has 15 residues. Germline CDR1 reads SNHLY; CDR2 reads FYNNEI. V gave up 4 bases and J gave up 4 bases, with 16 bases separating them. This chain's CDR3 is CASSASSGAGYGYTF. The CDR3 DNA is TGTGCCAGCAGTGCCTCCTCAGGGGCTGGCTATGGCTACACCTTC. Looking up the rest from reference TRBV2 and TRBJ1-2 gives the full variable domain: EPEVTQTPSHQVTQMGQEVILRCVPISNHLYFYWYRQILGQKVEFLVSFYNNEISEKSEIFDDQFSVERPDGSNFTLKIRSTKLEDSAMYFCASSASSGAGYGYTFGSGTRLTVV.

The rearrangement joins TRBV29-1 to TRBJ2-3; tentative D call: TRBD2 (5 bases). The CDR3 runs to 8 residues. Germline V gene sequence: CDR1 SQVTM, CDR2 ANQGSEA. The V and J ends lost 1 base and 15 bases respectively, with 5 bases between them. This chain's CDR3 is CSVEAGYF. The CDR3 DNA sequence: TGCAGCGTTGAAGCGGGATATTTT.

The chain links TRBV5-6 to TRBJ2-7; 8 nucleotides align to TRBD1. The J segment lost 12 bases and the V segment lost 4 bases, leaving 15 bases of the junction unmatched. CDR1 is SGHDT, CDR2 YYEEEE, per germline. The CDR3 has 14 amino acids. CDR3: CASSPSGQGRDWYF. The CDR3 DNA reads as TGTGCCAGCAGCCCGTCCGGACAGGGTCGCGACTGGTACTTC.

This sequence joins TRBV2 and TRBJ1-3; maybe TRBD1 (6 bases). Trimming left V 8 bases short and J 7 bases short, with 15 bases between. This CDR3 contains 13 residues. In germline, CDR1 is SNHLY, CDR2 FYNNEI. The CDR3 region is CASGADSLNTIYF. CDR3 in DNA: TGTGCCAGCGGAGCGGACAGCCTGAACACCATATATTTT.

The chain recombines TRBV5-1 with TRBJ2-1; 7 bases map to TRBD2. CDR1 is SGHRS, CDR2 YFSETQ, per germline. The ends lost 0 bases at V and 7 bases at J; junction bases unmatched: 13. This CDR3 region has 17 residues. The CDR3 DNA follows: TGCGCCAGCAGCTTGGGCCTTAGCGGGCGCAGCTGGAATGAGCAGTTCTTC. Translated, it gives CASSLGLSGRSWNEQFF.

The sample holds a few counts of this clone. This chain uses TRBV9 with TRBJ2-1, with 8 bases that match TRBD2. CDR3 size: 14 residues. Germline V gene sequence: CDR1 SGDLS, CDR2 YYNGEE. V trimming: 4 bases; J trimming: 7 bases; junction bases outside the gene matches: 7. The CDR3, as DNA: TGTGCCAGCAGCTCGGCTGCGGGAGGTAATGAGCAGTTCTTC. This sequence encodes CASSSAAGGNEQFF.